This entry is about one TCR beta chain. This clonotype came up a few times. Its antigen is unknown. No base-level quality is on record; no much larger clone is a single base apart. This entry belongs to a study of T-cell reconstitution after alpha-beta-depleted transplantation in children (dated by TCRdb to 2015 to 2016). The study in broad terms: Using TCR repertoire profiling, the study quantitatively followed how T-cell immune reconstitution unfolded in children after TCRalphabeta/CD19-depleted allogeneic hematopoietic cell transplantation. Beyond this particular receptor, the publication reports: Over subsequent months, a decline in hyperexpanded clone frequencies was noted, and after one year, T-cell counts and TCRbeta diversity were mostly ascribed to newly produced T cells. In some patients, high TCRbeta diversity at day 60 was attributed to recipient T cells and intrathymic progenitors that had survived conditioning. About two months after transplant, the apparently early recovery of alphabetaT-cell counts reportedly depended on just several hundred clones that had expanded rapidly and came from non-depleted graft cells.

Receptors were amplified or captured by PCR. The sample was run on an Illumina HiSeq 2500. TCR library preparation used molecular barcoding, with unique molecular identifiers applied to normalize quantification of the TCRbeta repertoire. TCRdb handled the public reads itself, with Q25 trimming in fastp and clone calling in MiXCR, and kept productive beta chains. Rows merge per CDR3 protein into single entries with the most common DNA and genes. In all, the sample holds approximately 240,000 distinct CDR3 sequences, and 9.5% to 13% of those were seen once. The biggest ten clones account for roughly 27% of the sample. The treatment or condition label corresponds to: allogeneic hematopoietic cell transplantation with graft depleted of TCRalphabeta T cells and CD19 B cells. TCRalphabeta/CD19-depleted allogeneic hematopoietic cell grafts were given to the transplant recipients, all of whom were children.

From the cysteine up to the phenylalanine, the CDR3 has a length of 15 residues. Kept here is only the CDR3 DNA, which spans 45 bases and is read in frame from base 1. Looking up the germline V gene yields CDR1 SNHLY and CDR2 FYNNEI. From V the trimming removes 6 bases and from J it removes 9 bases, while the gene matches leave 14 bases of the junction unaccounted for. The chain uses TRBV2 and TRBJ2-5, with 9 junctional bases fitting TRBD2. The receptor comes from a child under two years old with acute myeloid leukemia, due to receive a stem cell transplant. Source: PBMCs, taken before TCRalphabeta/CD19-depleted stem cell transplant. The encoded CDR3 is CASRIGTSRKGSQYF. The DNA reads TGTGCCAGCAGAATCGGGACTAGCCGAAAAGGGTCCCAGTACTTC.